Listed here is a single T cell receptor beta chain. This entry comes from a study of blood T cell repertoires in COVID-19. Study at large: Spain, Italy and the United States supplied samples that represented acute and convalescent COVID-19.

TCRdb's copy holds only in-frame clones and misses some; the assay was immunoSEQ multiplex PCR. The sample records some 40,000 clones, approximately 90% being singletons. The CDR3 runs 13 residues. Trimming pared 2 bases from V and 5 bases from J, leaving 7 bases between. The germline V gene has CDR1 KGHSH and CDR2 LQKENI. The receptor comes from a man in his fifties with active COVID-19. The V call is TRBV18, the J call TRBJ1-5; perhaps TRBD1 as D (5 bases). Sequencing was performed on peripheral blood. CDR3 sequence: CASSPDSYQPQHF. CDR3 DNA sequence: TGTGCCAGCTCACCAGACAGCTATCAGCCCCAGCATTTT.